Following are 26 T cell receptor beta chains from one sample sequenced in a study of T cells in localized non-small cell lung cancer. This table comes from immunoSEQ multiplex PCR, and its TCRdb copy is limited to in-frame clones, with some not included. The table records 70,000 to 80,000 clones, more than 75% of them present only once. Sequences were derived from peripheral blood, sampled before any cancer treatment. These TCRs come from a woman between 35 and 75 years old with stage I squamous cell lung carcinoma.

This clone came up once. V usage is TRBV29-1 and J usage is TRBJ1-5; the D gene is possibly TRBD1 (5 bases). CDR3 length: 13 amino acids. Germline V CDR1 and CDR2: SQVTM, ANQGSEA. Trimming took 6 bases from V and 0 from J, leaving 9 bases between them. CDR3 bases: TGCAGCGTGCGCAGGGATAGCAATCAGCCCCAGCATTTT. Its translation is CSVRRDSNQPQHF.

The chain has TRBV2 and TRBJ1-6; no definite D call. Deletions cut 6 bases from V and 5 bases from J, with 14 bases between. Germline V CDR1 and CDR2: SNHLY, FYNNEI. CDR3 length: 15 amino acids. The CDR3 reads CASSDEYGDNSPLHF. Written as DNA, the CDR3 is TGTGCCAGCAGCGACGAGTACGGGGATAATTCACCCCTCCACTTT.

The chain combines TRBV5-1 with TRBJ1-5, with a tentative D call TRBD1 (6 bases). The CDR3 runs 15 residues. The V end lost 3 bases, the J end lost 2 bases, and 12 bases lay between the germline ends. CDR1 is SGHRS, CDR2 YFSETQ, per germline. CDR3 DNA: TGCGCCAGCAGCTCAGGGGTAGGGGGCAATCAGCCCCAGCATTTT. Its protein is CASSSGVGGNQPQHF.

This CDR3 reads CASSEGGKGANEKLFF. The CDR3, as DNA: TGTGCCAGCAGTGAAGGTGGCAAGGGTGCTAATGAAAAACTGTTTTTT. V usage is TRBV2 and J usage is TRBJ1-4; D gene ambiguous. Germline-derived CDR1 and CDR2 are SNHLY and FYNNEI. Trimming cost V 1 base and J 3 bases, with 12 bases left between them. The CDR3 sequence is 16 residues long. The full variable domain, rest sourced from reference TRBV2 and TRBJ1-4, is EPEVTQTPSHQVTQMGQEVILRCVPISNHLYFYWYRQILGQKVEFLVSFYNNEISEKSEIFDDQFSVERPDGSNFTLKIRSTKLEDSAMYFCASSEGGKGANEKLFFGSGTQLSVL.

This clone was seen a few times. This chain uses TRBV29-1 with TRBJ2-1; D may be TRBD1 or TRBD2 (6 bases each). Germline V lookup: CDR1 SQVTM, CDR2 ANQGSEA. Between the trimmed V and J ends, which lost 7 bases and 6 bases, there was a span of 22 bases. The CDR3 contains 15 residues. The CDR3 nucleotides read TGCAGCGCCCCAACCGGGGGCAGGGTGACCAATGAGCAGTTCTTC. It yields the protein CSAPTGGRVTNEQFF.

This chain joins TRBV4-1 and TRBJ2-2; D ambiguous. V was cut by 3 bases and J by 0 bases, with 5 bases left in between. The V gene's germline CDR1 is MGHRA and CDR2 YSYEKL. The CDR3 sequence is 14 residues long. In DNA, the CDR3 is TGCGCCAGCAGCCATGGCACGAACACCGGGGAGCTGTTTTTT. Its protein is CASSHGTNTGELFF.

CDR3 DNA sequence: TGTGCCAGCAGGCCCGGGCCCACCTACGAGCAGTACTTC. The encoded protein is CASRPGPTYEQYF. The V call is TRBV2, the J call TRBJ2-7; D gene ambiguous. V was clipped by 6 bases and J by 2 bases, with 11 bases between them. The CDR3 spans 13 residues. Germline V CDR1 and CDR2: SNHLY, FYNNEI.

In its sample, this clone was seen once. The chain joins TRBV1 to TRBJ1-1; the table assigns TRBD1, which was not confirmed against the DNA. TRBV1 is assigned pseudogene status. This CDR3 is built from 18 residues. CDR3 sequence (DNA): TGCACCAGCAGCCAAGATGAGGATATGGGGCAGGGGTGGACTGAAGCTTTCTTT. Residues: CTSSQDEDMGQGWTEAFF.

This clone was recorded once. The genes are TRBV5-1 and TRBJ1-2; a weak D match, TRBD1 (5 bases). V gave up 0 bases and J gave up 4 bases, with 16 bases separating them. The CDR3 is made up of 16 amino acids. Germline lookup yields CDR1 SGHRS and CDR2 YFSETQ. CDR3 sequence reads: CASSLAPGGGRYGYTF. The CDR3 DNA sequence: TGCGCCAGCAGCTTGGCCCCGGGGGGTGGCCGCTATGGCTACACCTTC.

DNA for the CDR3: TGCAGCGTTGAAGGACGGTTTAACACTGAAGCTTTCTTT. Protein sequence: CSVEGRFNTEAFF. V usage is TRBV29-1 and J usage is TRBJ1-1; D call uncertain. The germline V and J ends were trimmed by 1 base and 2 bases, with 8 bases remaining between them. Looked up from germline, CDR1 is SQVTM and CDR2 is ANQGSEA. This CDR3 is built from 13 residues.

The chain uses TRBV19 and TRBJ1-2; D is perhaps TRBD1 (6 bases). The ends were cut back, 8 bases at V and 4 bases at J, with 20 bases in the middle. Germline values: CDR1 LNHDA, CDR2 SQIVND (reference sequence). There are 15 residues in the CDR3. CDR3 sequence reads: CASREPGQGSYGYTF. The CDR3, as DNA: TGTGCCAGTCGGGAGCCGGGCCAGGGGTCCTATGGCTACACCTTC.

The chain links TRBV9 to TRBJ2-2, with D unclear. Between the trimmed V and J ends, which lost 4 bases and 0 bases, there was a span of 7 bases. The CDR3 runs 14 residues. CDR1 and CDR2 from the germline V gene are SGDLS and YYNGEE. CDR3 nucleotides: TGTGCCAGCAGCCCAAGACCGAACACCGGGGAGCTGTTTTTT. Translation gives CASSPRPNTGELFF.

This chain connects TRBV7-9 to TRBJ1-1, with a possible D match to TRBD1 (6 bases). Trimming removed 1 base at V and 4 bases at J, with 7 bases between. Germline V gives CDR1 SEHNR, CDR2 FQNEAQ (reference sequence). This CDR3 spans 13 amino acids. CDR3 protein: CASSLDRATEAFF. The DNA of the CDR3 is TGTGCCAGCAGCTTAGACAGGGCCACTGAAGCTTTCTTT.

In this sample, this clone turned up once. This sequence joins TRBV15 and TRBJ2-7; 8 bases align to TRBD1. The CDR3 contains 14 residues. V was pared by 3 bases and J by 0 bases, with 1 base of the junction left unmatched. The germline gives CDR1 LNHNV, CDR2 YYDKDF (reference sequence). The CDR3 sequence: CATSRDRVSYEQYF. In nucleotides, the CDR3 is TGTGCCACCAGCAGGGACAGGGTCTCCTACGAGCAGTACTTC.

The chain joins TRBV2 to TRBJ1-6; D is ambiguous. The germline V gene encodes CDR1 SNHLY and CDR2 FYNNEI. V gave up 7 bases and J gave up 5 bases, with 9 bases separating them. The CDR3 extends over 13 amino acids. CDR3 sequence (DNA): TGTGCCAGCAAACAAGACCATAATTCACCCCTCCACTTT. Translation: CASKQDHNSPLHF.

The genes are TRBV10-3 and TRBJ1-1; 9 bases agree with TRBD1. The CDR3 contains 14 residues. Germline V gives CDR1 ENHRY, CDR2 SYGVKD. Germline trimming cut 5 bases from V and 3 bases from J; bases unmatched to any gene: 4. The CDR3 nucleotides are TGTGCCATCAGTACAAGACAGGGGGACACTGAAGCTTTCTTT. Translation gives CAISTRQGDTEAFF.

The chain has TRBV19 and TRBJ1-6; tentative D call: TRBD1 (5 bases). V gave up 5 bases and J gave up 9 bases, with 14 bases separating them. Germline V CDR1 and CDR2: LNHDA, SQIVND (reference sequence). This CDR3 region has 14 residues. CDR3 DNA: TGTGCCAGTAGTCTACGTTCTAGGGGTTCACCCCTCCACTTT. It specifies CASSLRSRGSPLHF.

This chain connects TRBV6-1 to TRBJ2-6; D gene ambiguous. The CDR3 covers 15 residues. Germline CDR1 reads MNHNS; CDR2 reads SASEGT. V was shortened by 4 bases and J by 0 bases, with 7 bases between the two germline ends. CDR3 region: CASSVEISGANVLTF. The CDR3, as DNA: TGTGCCAGCAGTGTCGAAATCTCTGGGGCCAACGTCCTGACTTTC.

The V and J genes are TRBV5-1 and TRBJ1-4; the D gene is possibly TRBD1 (5 bases). Germline lookup yields CDR1 SGHRS and CDR2 YFSETQ. This CDR3 spans 20 amino acids. Trimming took 5 bases from V and 0 from J, leaving 26 bases between them. CDR3 protein: CASRPSSGGNSRTTNEKLFF. The CDR3 DNA reads TGCGCCAGCAGACCAAGTTCGGGGGGAAACTCCCGTACAACTAATGAAAAACTGTTTTTT.

This chain joins TRBV4-1 and TRBJ1-2; perhaps TRBD1 as D (5 bases). Germline V gene data show CDR1 as MGHRA and CDR2 as YSYEKL. This CDR3 is built from 14 residues. V lost 0 bases to trimming and J lost 4 bases, with 9 bases between them. The CDR3 DNA is TGCGCCAGCAGCCAAGATCAGGGAGGCTATGGCTACACCTTC. Protein: CASSQDQGGYGYTF.

The chain uses TRBV5-5 and TRBJ1-2; perhaps TRBD1 as D (6 bases). Germline lookup yields CDR1 SGHKS and CDR2 YYEKEE (reference sequence). The CDR3 is made up of 14 amino acids. V shed 3 bases and J shed 3 bases, with 12 bases lying between them. The CDR3 DNA reads TGTGCCAGCAGCTGGGACACCGGGGACTATGGCTACACCTTC. It specifies CASSWDTGDYGYTF.

CDR3 residues: CASSIGQWANTEAFF. CDR3 sequence (DNA): TGTGCCAGTAGTATCGGGCAGTGGGCGAACACTGAAGCTTTCTTT. The chain has TRBV19 and TRBJ1-1, with unresolved D. V lost 3 bases, J lost 1 base, and 12 bases lay in between. The CDR3 sequence is 15 residues long. Germline CDR1 and CDR2: LNHDA and SQIVND (reference sequence).

In its sample, this clone was seen once. The chain carries TRBV7-8 and TRBJ1-1; D unresolved. V lost 6 bases, J lost 1 base, and 12 bases lay in between. CDR3 length: 14 amino acids. CDR1 SGHVS and CDR2 FQNEAQ come from the germline V gene. The chain's CDR3 is CASSLVARNTEAFF. CDR3 nucleotide sequence: TGTGCCAGCAGTCTAGTGGCAAGGAACACTGAAGCTTTCTTT.

The chain has TRBV19 and TRBJ2-1, with D perhaps TRBD1 or TRBD2 (5 bases each). Germline-derived CDR1 and CDR2 are LNHDA and SQIVND (reference sequence). V lost 7 bases and J lost 4, with 11 bases in between. This CDR3 spans 13 amino acids. CDR3 loop: CASNSGPYNEQFF. The DNA for the CDR3 is TGTGCCAGTAACTCGGGACCATACAATGAGCAGTTCTTC.

Notes on this clone: Other nucleotide sequences from this sample produce the same CDR3. The V and J genes are TRBV11-2 and TRBJ2-3, with no clear D. V lost 5 bases and J lost 1, with 4 bases in between. This CDR3 comprises 12 residues. Germline lookup yields CDR1 SGHAT and CDR2 FQNNGV. The CDR3 nucleotides are TGTGCCAGCAGCCGAGGCACAGATACGCAGTATTTT. Protein product: CASSRGTDTQYF. The complete variable domain, with remaining parts taken from reference TRBV11-2 and TRBJ2-3, reads EAGVAQSPRYKIIEKRQSVAFWCNPISGHATLYWYQQILGQGPKLLIQFQNNGVVDDSQLPKDRFSAERLKGVDSTLKIQPAKLEDSAVYLCASSRGTDTQYFGPGTRLTVL.

The genes are TRBV7-9 and TRBJ2-3, with D perhaps TRBD1 (6 bases). The CDR3 is 14 amino acids. The germline gives CDR1 SEHNR, CDR2 FQNEAQ (reference sequence). V lost 2 bases and J 0 bases, leaving 6 bases between the germline ends. The CDR3: CASSLQGSTDTQYF. DNA of the CDR3: TGTGCCAGCAGCTTACAGGGGAGCACAGATACGCAGTATTTT. Supplemented by reference TRBV7-9 and TRBJ2-3, the full variable domain reads DTGVSQNPRHKITKRGQNVTFRCDPISEHNRLYWYRQTLGQGPEFLTYFQNEAQLEKSRLLSDRFSAERPKGSFSTLEIQRTEQGDSAMYLCASSLQGSTDTQYFGPGTRLTVL.